Shown below are 28 T cell receptor beta chains from a single sample sequenced in a study of siplizumab effects on memory and regulatory T cells. Some clones are missing from TCRdb's copy, which holds only in-frame ones; the method was immunoSEQ multiplex PCR. The table lists around 110,000 clones, approximately 94% of them singletons. Sequenced sample: non-Treg CD4+ T cells sorted from blood. All receptors derive from a human donor in good health.

The rearrangement joins TRBV14 to TRBJ2-3; TRBD2 matches at 10 bases. Germline V CDR1 and CDR2: SGHDN, FVKESK. This CDR3 is 17 amino acids long. The junction had 6 bases not matched to a gene; V was cut back by 1 base and J by 2 bases. The CDR3, as DNA: TGTGCCAGCAGCCAAGTTAGCCTAGCGGGGGACACAGATACGCAGTATTTT. Protein sequence: CASSQVSLAGDTDTQYF.

This chain uses TRBV5-1 with TRBJ2-5, with a possible D match to TRBD2 (6 bases). CDR1 and CDR2 (germline): SGHRS, YFSETQ. This CDR3 has 16 amino acids. The germline V and J ends were trimmed by 0 bases and 2 bases, with 14 bases remaining between them. CDR3 residues: CASSLARGLLQETQYF. CDR3 nucleotides: TGCGCCAGCAGCTTGGCCCGGGGACTTCTTCAAGAGACCCAGTACTTC.

The chain links TRBV10-3 to TRBJ1-2, with D possibly TRBD1 on 5 matching bases. This CDR3 has 12 residues. CDR1 ENHRY and CDR2 SYGVKD come from the germline V gene. Trimming shortened V by 10 bases and J by 2 bases, and 11 bases separated the two germline ends. The CDR3 sequence is CASHGGNYGYTF. CDR3 bases: TGTGCCAGTCACGGGGGAAACTATGGCTACACCTTC.

CDR3 loop: CASSWDRNTEAFF. CDR3 DNA: TGTGCCAGCAGCTGGGACAGGAACACTGAAGCTTTCTTT. The chain joins TRBV7-9 to TRBJ1-1; 7 bases fit TRBD1. Looked up from germline, CDR1 is SEHNR and CDR2 is FQNEAQ (reference sequence). V gave up 4 bases and J gave up 1 base; unmatched junction bases: 0. CDR3 size: 13 residues. Using reference TRBV7-9 and TRBJ1-1 for the parts outside the CDR3, the full variable domain is DTGVSQNPRHKITKRGQNVTFRCDPISEHNRLYWYRQTLGQGPEFLTYFQNEAQLEKSRLLSDRFSAERPKGSFSTLEIQRTEQGDSAMYLCASSWDRNTEAFFGQGTRLTVV.

About this clone itself: This same CDR3 is encoded by further DNA sequences in the sample. The chain joins TRBV6-1 to TRBJ1-2; D remains unclear. Deletions cut 2 bases from V and 4 bases from J, with 11 bases between. CDR1 is MNHNS and CDR2 is SASEGT in the germline V gene. The CDR3 spans 14 residues. Here the CDR3 DNA reads TGTGCCAGCAGTGAAAGGAGGGATTCCTATGGCTACACCTTC. Its translation is CASSERRDSYGYTF.

V gene TRBV6-1 combines with J gene TRBJ1-1; D uncertain. Germline CDR1 reads MNHNS; CDR2 reads SASEGT. This CDR3 has 13 amino acids. Trimming left V 3 bases short and J 1 base short, with 6 bases between. The CDR3 reads CASSDTQNTEAFF. In DNA form, the CDR3 reads TGTGCCAGCAGTGATACTCAGAACACTGAAGCTTTCTTT.

This sequence joins TRBV7-3 and TRBJ2-3; D possibly corresponds to TRBD1 (6 bases). The CDR3 consists of 14 residues. The germline V gene has CDR1 SGHTA and CDR2 FQGTGA. V lost 4 bases and J lost 2, with 10 bases in between. The CDR3 DNA reads as TGTGCCAGCAGCTCTCGACAGGCCACAGATACGCAGTATTTT. Its translation is CASSSRQATDTQYF.

The rearrangement joins TRBV5-4 to TRBJ2-6; perhaps TRBD1 as D (6 bases). With 9 bases removed from V and 0 bases from J, the gap between germline ends came to 13 bases. Germline CDR1 and CDR2: SGHNT and YYREEE (reference sequence). CDR3 length equals 15 residues. The CDR3 loop reads CAIGQQSSGANVLTF. Here the CDR3 DNA reads TGTGCCATAGGACAGCAGAGCTCTGGGGCCAACGTCCTGACTTTC.

This clone was observed once. CDR3 sequence (DNA): TGCAGCGTTGGGCTTCAGGGGGGGAACACCATATATTTT. It yields the protein CSVGLQGGNTIYF. The chain combines TRBV29-1 with TRBJ1-3; TRBD1 aligns across 7 bases. Germline V gene sequence: CDR1 SQVTM, CDR2 ANQGSEA. With 4 bases clipped from V and 7 bases from J, the junction kept 7 bases outside the gene matches. There are 13 residues in the CDR3. Together with reference TRBV29-1 and TRBJ1-3, the CDR3 gives the full variable domain: SAVISQKPSRDICQRGTSLTIQCQVDSQVTMMFWYRQQPGQSLTLIATANQGSEATYESGFVIDKFPISRPNLTFSTLTVSNMSPEDSSIYLCSVGLQGGNTIYFGEGSWLTVV.

J is TRBJ2-5 and V is TRBV1. TRBV1 is a listed pseudogene. This CDR3 is built from 12 residues. This CDR3 reads CTSSQGGGGQYF. Written as DNA, the CDR3 is TGCACCAGCAGCCAAGGGGGTGGGGGCCAGTACTTC.

This clone was recorded only once. The J gene is TRBJ2-7, the V gene TRBV5-5, with 10 bases that match TRBD2. There are 17 residues in the CDR3. Trimming at V came to 0 bases and at J to 1 base, leaving 7 bases not matched to a gene. Germline values: CDR1 SGHKS, CDR2 YYEKEE (reference sequence). The CDR3 protein is CASSLALLAGVSYEQYF. The DNA for the CDR3 is TGTGCCAGCAGCTTGGCCCTCCTAGCGGGAGTATCCTACGAGCAGTACTTC.

This chain links TRBV18 with TRBJ2-7; the match to TRBD1 covers 8 bases. The CDR3 extends over 14 amino acids. Trimming took 5 bases from V and 3 from J; bases not matched to a gene: 6. Germline V gives CDR1 KGHSH, CDR2 LQKENI. CDR3 region: CASSNRDRNYEQYF. The CDR3 region has the DNA TGTGCCAGCTCAAACCGGGACAGGAACTACGAGCAGTACTTC. Using reference TRBV18 and TRBJ2-7 for the parts outside the CDR3, the full variable domain is NAGVMQNPRHLVRRRGQEARLRCSPMKGHSHVYWYRQLPEEGLKFMVYLQKENIIDESGMPKERFSAEFPKEGPSILRIQQVVRGDSAAYFCASSNRDRNYEQYFGPGTRLTVT.

The rearrangement uses TRBV19 and TRBJ1-2; D not resolved. The CDR3 is 12 residues long. The germline gives CDR1 LNHDA, CDR2 SQIVND (reference sequence). V lost 1 base and J lost 4, with 4 bases in between. The CDR3 loop reads CASSIAGYGYTF. The CDR3 region has the DNA TGTGCCAGTAGTATAGCTGGCTATGGCTACACCTTC.

This clone has a single count. This chain uses TRBV29-1 with TRBJ1-4; a possible D gene is TRBD1 (6 bases). V was cut by 3 bases and J by 8 bases, with 10 bases left in between. The CDR3 has 12 residues. From germline, CDR1 is SQVTM and CDR2 ANQGSEA. The DNA of the CDR3 is TGCAGCGTTGAGGGGGCTGGAGAAAAACTGTTTTTT. This codes for CSVEGAGEKLFF.

As for this clone: The same CDR3 is also encoded by other DNA sequences in this sample. The V gene is TRBV7-6, the J gene TRBJ1-1; TRBD1 matches 9 bases. V shed 1 base, J shed 2 bases, and the junction held 8 bases outside the gene matches. Germline V CDR1 and CDR2: SGHVS, FNYEAQ. This CDR3 has 17 residues. This CDR3 is CASSLGGTGTGNTEAFF. The CDR3 region has the DNA TGTGCCAGCAGCTTAGGCGGGACAGGGACGGGAAACACTGAAGCTTTCTTT. Full variable domain (remainder filled in from reference TRBV7-6 and TRBJ1-1): GAGVSQSPRYKVTKRGQDVALRCDPISGHVSLYWYRQALGQGPEFLTYFNYEAQQDKSGLPNDRFSAERPEGSISTLTIQRTEQRDSAMYRCASSLGGTGTGNTEAFFGQGTRLTVV.

V is TRBV18 and J is TRBJ2-5; possible D gene TRBD1, 7 bases. Germline values: CDR1 KGHSH, CDR2 LQKENI. With 0 bases removed from V and 7 bases from J, the gap between germline ends came to 15 bases. The CDR3 covers 15 residues. The CDR3 loop reads CASSPPFAGGGTQYF. The CDR3 nucleotides read TGTGCCAGCTCACCACCCTTCGCAGGGGGAGGGACCCAGTACTTC.

This rearrangement joins TRBV19 to TRBJ2-3; TRBD2 aligns across 12 bases. The CDR3 covers 18 residues. Looked up from germline, CDR1 is LNHDA and CDR2 is SQIVND (reference sequence). J lost 0 bases, V lost 4 bases, and 8 bases had no gene match. CDR3 DNA sequence: TGTGCCAGTAGTACTTATACTCTAGCGGGGGGGAGCACAGATACGCAGTATTTT. It translates to CASSTYTLAGGSTDTQYF.

The CDR3 spells CASSLGENTEAFF. CDR3 coding DNA: TGTGCCAGCAGCTTAGGTGAGAACACTGAAGCTTTCTTT. This chain uses TRBV11-1 with TRBJ1-1; D ambiguous. The V and J ends lost 1 base and 1 base respectively, with 4 bases between them. There are 13 residues in the CDR3. Germline lookup yields CDR1 SGHAT and CDR2 FQDESV (reference sequence).

The CDR3 DNA follows: TGTGCCAGCAGCTCGAACCGGGCCTACATTGGAAACACCATATATTTT. The encoded protein is CASSSNRAYIGNTIYF. The chain is built from TRBV7-2 and TRBJ1-3; D unresolved. Germline lookup yields CDR1 SGHTA and CDR2 FQGNSA. Deletions cut 4 bases from V and 3 bases from J, with 16 bases between. The CDR3 has 16 amino acids.

This chain links TRBV9 with TRBJ1-2, with 7 bases lining up with TRBD1. The V gene's germline CDR1 is SGDLS and CDR2 YYNGEE. Trimming at V came to 4 bases and at J to 5 bases, leaving 8 bases not matched to a gene. CDR3 length: 14 residues. The CDR3 spells CASSQDRVGYGYTF. CDR3 sequence (DNA): TGTGCCAGCAGCCAAGACAGGGTAGGGTATGGCTACACCTTC.

The chain recombines TRBV7-3 with TRBJ2-1; 9 positions match TRBD2. V lost 5 bases, J lost 1 base, and 12 bases stayed unmatched. The CDR3 has 18 residues. Germline-derived CDR1 and CDR2 are SGHTA and FQGTGA. Here the CDR3 DNA reads TGTGCCAGCAGCCCACGCCGCCTAGCGGGACCTTCCTACAATGAGCAGTTCTTC. Translating it yields CASSPRRLAGPSYNEQFF.

The chain carries TRBV5-1 and TRBJ2-1, with 7 bases lining up with TRBD2. Germline V gives CDR1 SGHRS, CDR2 YFSETQ. V lost 6 bases and J lost 7; bases outside the gene matches: 13. This CDR3 region has 15 residues. As DNA, the CDR3 is TGCGCCAGCACCTTAATGGACTCGCGGGGGAATGAGCAGTTCTTC. This encodes CASTLMDSRGNEQFF.

In the case of this clone: An end of the junction does not agree with germline; a read error may underlie this. The gene calls are TRBV6-5 and TRBJ2-7; 10 nucleotides agree with TRBD2. The length of the CDR3 is 15 residues. The germline CDR1 and CDR2 sequences are MNHEY and SVGAGI. CDR3 in amino acids: CASRPSSGSSSEQYF. CDR3 DNA: TGTGCCAGCAGACCCTCTAGCGGGAGTTCCTCCGAGCAGTACTTC.

The chain links TRBV7-9 to TRBJ1-2; no clear D gene. The CDR3 spans 14 residues. Trimming took 3 bases from V and 6 from J, leaving 14 bases between them. Germline CDR1 SEHNR, CDR2 FQNEAQ (reference sequence). CDR3: CASSLSRRGNGYTF. The CDR3 bases are TGTGCCAGCAGCTTGAGCCGCCGCGGAAATGGCTACACCTTC.

V is TRBV28 and J is TRBJ1-1, with D tentatively TRBD1 (6 bases). The CDR3 runs to 16 residues. The germline V and J ends were trimmed by 1 base and 6 bases, with 18 bases remaining between them. Germline CDR1 and CDR2: MDHEN and SYDVKM. CDR3 in amino acids: CASSLLVGGGAAEAFF. Here the CDR3 DNA reads TGTGCCAGCAGTTTATTGGTGGGTGGGGGGGCCGCTGAAGCTTTCTTT.

CDR3 residues: CASSSDNGYTF. The CDR3 nucleotides are TGTGCCAGCAGTTCTGATAACGGCTACACCTTC. The V gene is TRBV6-4, the J gene TRBJ1-2; no firm D call. The CDR3 contains 11 residues. CDR1 and CDR2 from the germline V gene are MRHNA and SNTAGT. Trimming took off 5 bases at V and 8 bases at J, with 9 bases between the two ends.

The V gene is TRBV7-9, the J gene TRBJ1-2; 10 bases map to TRBD1. J was trimmed by 7 bases and V by 7 bases; bases with no gene match: 9. Germline V gene data show CDR1 as SEHNR and CDR2 as FQNEAQ (reference sequence). The CDR3 length is 14 residues. The CDR3 region is CASITGTGVGGYTF. The CDR3 DNA is TGTGCCAGCATCACCGGGACAGGGGTTGGTGGCTACACCTTC.

The chain couples TRBV5-5 to TRBJ2-7; D remains unclear. The CDR3 length is 18 residues. With 0 bases removed from V and 0 bases from J, the gap between germline ends came to 19 bases. Germline CDR1 SGHKS, CDR2 YYEKEE (reference sequence). As DNA, the CDR3 is TGTGCCAGCAGCTTGGAAGGATGGCGAAGGCCGAGCTCCTACGAGCAGTACTTC. Its translation: CASSLEGWRRPSSYEQYF.